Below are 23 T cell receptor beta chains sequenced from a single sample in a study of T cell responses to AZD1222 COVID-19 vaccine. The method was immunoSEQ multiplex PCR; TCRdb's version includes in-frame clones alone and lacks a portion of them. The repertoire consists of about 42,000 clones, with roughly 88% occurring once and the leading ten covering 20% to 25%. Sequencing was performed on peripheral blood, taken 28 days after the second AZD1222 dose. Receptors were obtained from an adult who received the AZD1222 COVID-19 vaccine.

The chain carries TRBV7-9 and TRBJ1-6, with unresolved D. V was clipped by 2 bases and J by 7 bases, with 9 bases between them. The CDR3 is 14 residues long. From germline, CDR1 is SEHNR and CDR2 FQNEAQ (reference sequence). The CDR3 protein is CASSLTGRNSPLHF. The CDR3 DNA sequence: TGTGCCAGCAGCTTAACCGGGAGGAATTCACCCCTCCACTTT.

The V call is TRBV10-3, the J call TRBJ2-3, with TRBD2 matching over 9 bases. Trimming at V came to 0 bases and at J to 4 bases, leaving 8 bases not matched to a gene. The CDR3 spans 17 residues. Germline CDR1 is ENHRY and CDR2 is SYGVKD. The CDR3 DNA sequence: TGTGCCATCAGTGAGTCGTTTTCTAGCGGGGAAGCAGATACGCAGTATTTT. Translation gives CAISESFSSGEADTQYF.

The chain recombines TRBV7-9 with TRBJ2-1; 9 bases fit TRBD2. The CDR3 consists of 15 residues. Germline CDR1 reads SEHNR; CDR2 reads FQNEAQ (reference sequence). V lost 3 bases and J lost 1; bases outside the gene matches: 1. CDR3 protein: CASSLRGGSYNEQFF. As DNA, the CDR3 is TGTGCCAGCAGCTTGCGGGGGGGATCCTACAATGAGCAGTTCTTC. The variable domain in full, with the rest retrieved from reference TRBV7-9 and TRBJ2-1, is DTGVSQNPRHKITKRGQNVTFRCDPISEHNRLYWYRQTLGQGPEFLTYFQNEAQLEKSRLLSDRFSAERPKGSFSTLEIQRTEQGDSAMYLCASSLRGGSYNEQFFGPGTRLTVL.

DNA for the CDR3: TGTGCCAGCAGACCCGACAGGGCCGGGACAGATACGCAGTATTTT. Its translation is CASRPDRAGTDTQYF. V gene TRBV6-5 combines with J gene TRBJ2-3, with 7 bases lining up with TRBD1. Per germline, CDR1 MNHEY and CDR2 SVGAGI. Trimming took 6 bases from V and 3 from J; bases not matched to a gene: 9. This CDR3 is built from 15 residues.

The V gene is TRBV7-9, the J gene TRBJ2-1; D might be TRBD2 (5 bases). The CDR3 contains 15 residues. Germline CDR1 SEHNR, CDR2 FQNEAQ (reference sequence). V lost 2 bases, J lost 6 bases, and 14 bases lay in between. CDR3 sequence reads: CASSLLQTEVNEQFF. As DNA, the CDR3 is TGTGCCAGCAGCTTATTGCAGACGGAGGTCAATGAGCAGTTCTTC.

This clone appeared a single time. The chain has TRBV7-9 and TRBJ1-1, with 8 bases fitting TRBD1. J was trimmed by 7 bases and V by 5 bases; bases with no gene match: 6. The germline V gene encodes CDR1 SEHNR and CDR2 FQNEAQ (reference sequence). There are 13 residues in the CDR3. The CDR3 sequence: CASSRGQGVEAFF. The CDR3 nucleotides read TGTGCCAGCAGCCGCGGACAGGGAGTTGAAGCTTTCTTT. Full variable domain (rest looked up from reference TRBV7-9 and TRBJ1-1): DTGVSQNPRHKITKRGQNVTFRCDPISEHNRLYWYRQTLGQGPEFLTYFQNEAQLEKSRLLSDRFSAERPKGSFSTLEIQRTEQGDSAMYLCASSRGQGVEAFFGQGTRLTVV.

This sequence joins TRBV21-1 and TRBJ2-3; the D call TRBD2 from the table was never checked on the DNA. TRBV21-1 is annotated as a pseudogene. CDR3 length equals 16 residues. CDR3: CASSPRIGRSTDTQYF. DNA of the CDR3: TGTGCCAGCAGCCCCCGAATCGGGAGAAGCACAGATACGCAGTATTTT.

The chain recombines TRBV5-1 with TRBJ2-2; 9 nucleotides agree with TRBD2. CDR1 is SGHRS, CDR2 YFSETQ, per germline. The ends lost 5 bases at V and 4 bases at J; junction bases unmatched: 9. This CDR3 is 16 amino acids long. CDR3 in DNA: TGCGCCAGCAGTTTCGGCGGGAGGGCCTTCACCGGGGAGCTGTTTTTT. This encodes CASSFGGRAFTGELFF.

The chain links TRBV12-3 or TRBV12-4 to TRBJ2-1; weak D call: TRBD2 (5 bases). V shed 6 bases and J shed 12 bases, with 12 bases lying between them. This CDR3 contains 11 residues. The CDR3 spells CASRLLSGQFF. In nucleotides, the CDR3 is TGTGCCAGCAGGCTCTTAAGCGGGCAGTTCTTC.

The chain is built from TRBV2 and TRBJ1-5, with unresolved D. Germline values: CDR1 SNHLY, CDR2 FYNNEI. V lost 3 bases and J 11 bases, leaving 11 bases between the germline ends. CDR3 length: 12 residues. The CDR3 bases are TGTGCCAGCAGTGACGCCCCCGGTGCCCAGCATTTT. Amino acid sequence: CASSDAPGAQHF.

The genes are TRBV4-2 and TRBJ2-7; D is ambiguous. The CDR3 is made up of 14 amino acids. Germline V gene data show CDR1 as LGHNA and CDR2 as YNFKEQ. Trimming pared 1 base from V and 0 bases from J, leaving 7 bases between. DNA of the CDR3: TGTGCCAGCAGCCAAGGGGGTGGCTCCTACGAGCAGTACTTC. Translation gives CASSQGGGSYEQYF.

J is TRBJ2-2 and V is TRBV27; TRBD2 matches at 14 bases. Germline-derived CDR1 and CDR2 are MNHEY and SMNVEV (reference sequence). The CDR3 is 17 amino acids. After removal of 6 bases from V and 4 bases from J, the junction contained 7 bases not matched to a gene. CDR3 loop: CASRGTSGRLGTGELFF. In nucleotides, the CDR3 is TGTGCCAGCAGGGGGACTAGCGGGAGATTGGGCACCGGGGAGCTGTTTTTT.

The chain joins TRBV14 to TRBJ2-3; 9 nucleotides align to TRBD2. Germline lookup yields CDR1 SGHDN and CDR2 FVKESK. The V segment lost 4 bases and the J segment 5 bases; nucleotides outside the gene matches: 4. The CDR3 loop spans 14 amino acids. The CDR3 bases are TGTGCCAGCAGCCTAGCGGGAGAGGGAGATACGCAGTATTTT. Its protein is CASSLAGEGDTQYF.

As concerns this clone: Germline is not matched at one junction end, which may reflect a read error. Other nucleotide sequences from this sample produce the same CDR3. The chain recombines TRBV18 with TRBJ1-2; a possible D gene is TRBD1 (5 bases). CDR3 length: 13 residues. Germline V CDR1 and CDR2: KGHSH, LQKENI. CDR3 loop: CASSPPGVHGYTF. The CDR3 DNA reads TGTGCCAGCTCACCACCGGGGGTTCATGGCTACACCTTT.

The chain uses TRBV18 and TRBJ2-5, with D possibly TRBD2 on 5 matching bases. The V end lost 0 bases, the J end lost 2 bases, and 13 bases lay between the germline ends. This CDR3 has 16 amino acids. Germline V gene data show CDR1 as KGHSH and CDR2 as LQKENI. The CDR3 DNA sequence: TGTGCCAGCTCACCACCGAACCCCGGGGAACAAGAGACCCAGTACTTC. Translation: CASSPPNPGEQETQYF.

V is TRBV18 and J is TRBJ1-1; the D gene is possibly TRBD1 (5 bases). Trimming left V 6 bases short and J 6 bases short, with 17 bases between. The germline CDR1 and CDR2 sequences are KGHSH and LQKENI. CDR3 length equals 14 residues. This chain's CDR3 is CASSYDTRGSEAFF. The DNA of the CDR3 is TGTGCCAGCTCTTACGACACTAGGGGCTCTGAAGCTTTCTTT.

CDR3 amino acids: CASSLVARGSNQPQHF. DNA of the CDR3: TGTGCCAGCAGCTTAGTGGCCAGGGGGAGCAATCAGCCCCAGCATTTT. The chain employs TRBV7-2 and TRBJ1-5; 7 nucleotides agree with TRBD1. The CDR3 length is 16 residues. Germline CDR1 reads SGHTA; CDR2 reads FQGNSA. With V trimmed by 1 base and J by 1 base, 4 bases remained unmatched.

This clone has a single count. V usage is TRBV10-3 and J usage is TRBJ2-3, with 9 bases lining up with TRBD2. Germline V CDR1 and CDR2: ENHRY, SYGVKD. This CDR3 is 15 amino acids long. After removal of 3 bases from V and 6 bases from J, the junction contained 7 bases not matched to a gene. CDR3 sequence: CAISEIAGVQDTQYF. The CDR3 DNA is TGTGCCATCAGTGAAATAGCGGGGGTCCAGGATACGCAGTATTTT.

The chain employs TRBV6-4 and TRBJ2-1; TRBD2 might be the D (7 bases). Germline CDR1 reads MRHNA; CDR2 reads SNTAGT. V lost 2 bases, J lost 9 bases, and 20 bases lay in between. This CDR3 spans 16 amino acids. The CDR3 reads CASSDGNRAGHAEQFF. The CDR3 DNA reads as TGTGCCAGCAGTGACGGTAACCGAGCGGGACACGCTGAGCAGTTCTTC.

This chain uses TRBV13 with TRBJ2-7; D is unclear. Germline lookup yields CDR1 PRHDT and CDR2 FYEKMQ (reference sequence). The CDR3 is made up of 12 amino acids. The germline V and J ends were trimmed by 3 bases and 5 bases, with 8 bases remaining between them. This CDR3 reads CASSLGRDEQYF. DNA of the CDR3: TGTGCCAGCAGCTTGGGTAGGGACGAGCAGTACTTC.

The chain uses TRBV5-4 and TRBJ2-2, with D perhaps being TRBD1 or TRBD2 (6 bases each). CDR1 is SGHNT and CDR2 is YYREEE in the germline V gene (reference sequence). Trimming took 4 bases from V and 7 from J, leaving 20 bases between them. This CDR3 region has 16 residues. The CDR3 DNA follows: TGTGCCAGCAGCGTGCTAGCGATAACAGGGCACGGGGAGCTGTTTTTT. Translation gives CASSVLAITGHGELFF.

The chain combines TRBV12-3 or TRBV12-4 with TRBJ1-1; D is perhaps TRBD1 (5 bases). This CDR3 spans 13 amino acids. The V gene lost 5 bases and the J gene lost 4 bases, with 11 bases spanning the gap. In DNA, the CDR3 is TGTGCCAGCAGTCCCAGGGCGGGCACTGAAGCTTTCTTT. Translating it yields CASSPRAGTEAFF.

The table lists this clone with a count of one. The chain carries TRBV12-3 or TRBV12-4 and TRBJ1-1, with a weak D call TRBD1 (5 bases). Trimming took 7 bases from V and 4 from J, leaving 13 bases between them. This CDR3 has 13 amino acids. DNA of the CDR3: TGTGCCAGCATTTCCAGGGAGGGCACTGAAGCTTTCTTT. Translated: CASISREGTEAFF.